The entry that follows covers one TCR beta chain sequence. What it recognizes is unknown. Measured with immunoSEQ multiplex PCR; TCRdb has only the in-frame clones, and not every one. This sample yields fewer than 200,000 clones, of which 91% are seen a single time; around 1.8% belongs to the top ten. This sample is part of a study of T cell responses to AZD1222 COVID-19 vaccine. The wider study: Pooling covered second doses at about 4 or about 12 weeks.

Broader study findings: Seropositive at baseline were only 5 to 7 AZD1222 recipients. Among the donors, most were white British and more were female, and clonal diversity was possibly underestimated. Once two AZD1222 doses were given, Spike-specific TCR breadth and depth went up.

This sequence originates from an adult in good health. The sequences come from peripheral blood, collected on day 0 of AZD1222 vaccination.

DNA of the CDR3: TGCGCCAGCAGCCCCAGACGACATTTGAACACCGGGGAGCTGTTTTTT. As protein: CASSPRRHLNTGELFF. This rearrangement joins TRBV4-3 to TRBJ2-2; no clear D. CDR1 is LGHNA, CDR2 YSLEER, per germline. CDR3 length: 16 residues. V lost 4 bases, J lost 1 base, and 13 bases lay in between.